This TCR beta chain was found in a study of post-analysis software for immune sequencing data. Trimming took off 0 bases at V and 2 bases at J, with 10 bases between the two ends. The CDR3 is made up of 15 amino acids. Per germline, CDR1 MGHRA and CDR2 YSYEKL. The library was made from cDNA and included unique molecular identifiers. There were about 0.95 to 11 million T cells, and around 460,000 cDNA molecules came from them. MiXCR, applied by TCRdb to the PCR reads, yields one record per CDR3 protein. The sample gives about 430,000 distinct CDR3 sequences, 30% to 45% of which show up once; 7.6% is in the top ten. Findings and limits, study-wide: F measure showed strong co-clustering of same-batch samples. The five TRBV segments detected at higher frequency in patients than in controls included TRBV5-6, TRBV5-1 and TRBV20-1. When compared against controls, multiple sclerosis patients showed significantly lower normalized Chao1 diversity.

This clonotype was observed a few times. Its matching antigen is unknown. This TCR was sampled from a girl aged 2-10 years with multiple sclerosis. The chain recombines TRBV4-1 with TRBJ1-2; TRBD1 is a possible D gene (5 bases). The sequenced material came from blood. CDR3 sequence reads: CASSQEPTGNYGYTF. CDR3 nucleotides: TGCGCCAGCAGCCAAGAGCCCACAGGAAACTATGGCTACACCTTC.